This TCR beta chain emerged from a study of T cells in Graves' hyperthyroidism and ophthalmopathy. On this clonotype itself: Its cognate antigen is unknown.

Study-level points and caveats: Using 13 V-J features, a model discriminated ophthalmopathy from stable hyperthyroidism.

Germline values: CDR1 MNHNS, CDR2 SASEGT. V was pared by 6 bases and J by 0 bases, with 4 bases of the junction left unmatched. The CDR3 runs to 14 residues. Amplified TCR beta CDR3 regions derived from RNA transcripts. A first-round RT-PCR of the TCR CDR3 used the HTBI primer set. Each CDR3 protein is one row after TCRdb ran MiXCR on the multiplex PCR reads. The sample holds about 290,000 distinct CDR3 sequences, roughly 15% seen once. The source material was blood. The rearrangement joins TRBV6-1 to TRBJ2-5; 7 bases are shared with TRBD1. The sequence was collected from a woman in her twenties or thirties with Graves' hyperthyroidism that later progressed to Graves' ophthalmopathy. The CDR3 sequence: CASRSRGNQETQYF. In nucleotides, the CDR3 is TGTGCCAGCAGGTCCAGGGGGAACCAAGAGACCCAGTACTTC.